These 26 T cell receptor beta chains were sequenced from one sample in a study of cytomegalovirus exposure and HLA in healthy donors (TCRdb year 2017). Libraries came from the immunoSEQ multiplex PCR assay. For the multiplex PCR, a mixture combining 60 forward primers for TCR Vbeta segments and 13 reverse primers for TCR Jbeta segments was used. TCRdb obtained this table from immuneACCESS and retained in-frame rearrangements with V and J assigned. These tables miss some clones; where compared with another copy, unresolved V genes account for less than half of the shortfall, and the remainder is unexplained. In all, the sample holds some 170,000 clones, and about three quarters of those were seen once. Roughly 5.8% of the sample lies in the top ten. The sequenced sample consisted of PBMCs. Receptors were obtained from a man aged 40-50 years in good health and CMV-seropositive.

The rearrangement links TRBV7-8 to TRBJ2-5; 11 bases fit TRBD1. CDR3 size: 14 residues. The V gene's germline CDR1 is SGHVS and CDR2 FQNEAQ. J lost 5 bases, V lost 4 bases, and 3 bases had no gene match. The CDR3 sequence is CASSSDRGPETQYF. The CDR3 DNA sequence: TGTGCCAGCAGCTCGGACAGGGGGCCGGAGACCCAGTACTTC.

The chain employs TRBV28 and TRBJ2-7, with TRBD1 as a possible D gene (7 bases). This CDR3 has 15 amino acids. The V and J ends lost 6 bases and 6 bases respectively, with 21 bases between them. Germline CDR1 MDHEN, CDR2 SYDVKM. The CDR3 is CASSPSGGLRGEQYF. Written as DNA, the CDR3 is TGTGCCAGCAGCCCTTCAGGGGGGTTAAGAGGCGAGCAGTACTTC.

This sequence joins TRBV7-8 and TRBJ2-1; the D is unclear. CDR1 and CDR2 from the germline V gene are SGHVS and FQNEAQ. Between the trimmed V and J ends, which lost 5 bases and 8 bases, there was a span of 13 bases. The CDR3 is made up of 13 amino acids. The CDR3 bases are TGTGCCAGCAGCCCCAGGCGTCAGGATGAGCAGTTCTTC. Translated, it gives CASSPRRQDEQFF.

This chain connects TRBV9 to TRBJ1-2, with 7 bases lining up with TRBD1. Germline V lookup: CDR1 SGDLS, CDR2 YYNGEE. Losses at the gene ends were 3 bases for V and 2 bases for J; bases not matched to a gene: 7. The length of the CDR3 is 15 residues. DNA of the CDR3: TGTGCCAGCAGCGCAGGGGGAGAGTTAAACTATGGCTACACCTTC. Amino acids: CASSAGGELNYGYTF. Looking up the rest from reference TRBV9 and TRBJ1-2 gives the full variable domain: DSGVTQTPKHLITATGQRVTLRCSPRSGDLSVYWYQQSLDQGLQFLIQYYNGEERAKGNILERFSAQQFPDLHSELNLSSLELGDSALYFCASSAGGELNYGYTFGSGTRLTVV.

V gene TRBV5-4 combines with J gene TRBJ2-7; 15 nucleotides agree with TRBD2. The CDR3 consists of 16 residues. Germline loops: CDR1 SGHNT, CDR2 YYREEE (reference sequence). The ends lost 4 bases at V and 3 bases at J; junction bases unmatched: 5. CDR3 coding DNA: TGTGCCAGCAGCCCCGGACTAGCGGGAGGGTTCTACGAGCAGTACTTC. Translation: CASSPGLAGGFYEQYF. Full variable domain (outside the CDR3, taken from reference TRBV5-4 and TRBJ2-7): ETGVTQSPTHLIKTRGQQVTLRCSSQSGHNTVSWYQQALGQGPQFIFQYYREEENGRGNFPPRFSGLQFPNYSSELNVNALELDDSALYLCASSPGLAGGFYEQYFGPGTRLTVT.

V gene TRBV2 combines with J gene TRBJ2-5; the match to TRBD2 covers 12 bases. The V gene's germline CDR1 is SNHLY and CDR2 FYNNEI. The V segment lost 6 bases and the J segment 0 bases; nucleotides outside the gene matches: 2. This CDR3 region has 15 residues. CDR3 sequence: CASSGTSGYQETQYF. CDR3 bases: TGTGCCAGCAGCGGGACTAGCGGGTACCAAGAGACCCAGTACTTC.

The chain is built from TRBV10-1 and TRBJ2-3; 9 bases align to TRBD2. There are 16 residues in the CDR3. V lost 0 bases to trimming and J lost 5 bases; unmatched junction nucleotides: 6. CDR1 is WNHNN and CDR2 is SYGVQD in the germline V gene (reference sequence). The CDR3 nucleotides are TGCGCCAGCAGTGAGTCTAGCGGGAGCGGGCAAGATACGCAGTATTTT. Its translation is CASSESSGSGQDTQYF.

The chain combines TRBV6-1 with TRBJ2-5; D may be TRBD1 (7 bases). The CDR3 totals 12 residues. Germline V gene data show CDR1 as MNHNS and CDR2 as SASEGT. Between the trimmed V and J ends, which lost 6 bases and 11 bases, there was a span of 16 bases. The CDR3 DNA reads TGTGCCAGCAGCCCCACCAGGGGGGAGCAGTACTTC. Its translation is CASSPTRGEQYF.

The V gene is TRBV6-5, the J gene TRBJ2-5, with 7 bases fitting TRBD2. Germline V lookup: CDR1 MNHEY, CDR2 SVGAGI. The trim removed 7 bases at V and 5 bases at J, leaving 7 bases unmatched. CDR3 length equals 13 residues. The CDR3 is CASTEAGLETQYF. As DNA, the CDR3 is TGTGCCAGCACCGAAGCGGGATTGGAGACCCAGTACTTC.

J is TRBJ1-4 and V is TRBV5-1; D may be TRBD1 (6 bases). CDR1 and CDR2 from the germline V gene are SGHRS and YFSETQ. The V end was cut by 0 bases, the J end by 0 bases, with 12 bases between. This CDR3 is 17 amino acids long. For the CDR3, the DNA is TGCGCCAGCAGCTTGGTACCGGGGGGCGCAACTAATGAAAAACTGTTTTTT. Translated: CASSLVPGGATNEKLFF. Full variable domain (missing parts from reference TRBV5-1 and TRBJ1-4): KAGVTQTPRYLIKTRGQQVTLSCSPISGHRSVSWYQQTPGQGLQFLFEYFSETQRNKGNFPGRFSGRQFSNSRSEMNVSTLELGDSALYLCASSLVPGGATNEKLFFGSGTQLSVL.

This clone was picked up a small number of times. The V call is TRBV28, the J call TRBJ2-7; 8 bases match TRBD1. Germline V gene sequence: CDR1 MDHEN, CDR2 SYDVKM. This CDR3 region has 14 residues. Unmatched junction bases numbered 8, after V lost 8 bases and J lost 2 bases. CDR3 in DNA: TGTGCCAGCGAAGAGGGGGACAGGACCTACGAGCAGTACTTC. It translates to CASEEGDRTYEQYF.

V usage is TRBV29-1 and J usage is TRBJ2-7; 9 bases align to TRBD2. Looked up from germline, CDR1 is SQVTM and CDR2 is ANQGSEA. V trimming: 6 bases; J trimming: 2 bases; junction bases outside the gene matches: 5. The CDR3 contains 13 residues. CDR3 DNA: TGCAGCGTGTTAATAGCGGGAGCCTACGAGCAGTACTTC. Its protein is CSVLIAGAYEQYF.

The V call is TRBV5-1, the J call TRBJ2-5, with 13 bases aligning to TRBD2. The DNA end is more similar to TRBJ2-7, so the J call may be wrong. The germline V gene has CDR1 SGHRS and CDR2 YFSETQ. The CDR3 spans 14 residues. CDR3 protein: CASSLGLAGGEQYF. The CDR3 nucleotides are TGCGCCAGCAGCTTGGGACTAGCGGGAGGCGAGCAGTACTTC.

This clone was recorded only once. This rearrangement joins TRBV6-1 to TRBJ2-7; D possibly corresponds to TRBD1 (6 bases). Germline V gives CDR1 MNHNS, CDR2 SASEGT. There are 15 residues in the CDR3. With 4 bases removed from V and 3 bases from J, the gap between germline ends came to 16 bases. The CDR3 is CASSGRDNSFYEQYF. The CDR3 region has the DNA TGTGCCAGCAGTGGCCGGGACAACTCCTTCTACGAGCAGTACTTC.

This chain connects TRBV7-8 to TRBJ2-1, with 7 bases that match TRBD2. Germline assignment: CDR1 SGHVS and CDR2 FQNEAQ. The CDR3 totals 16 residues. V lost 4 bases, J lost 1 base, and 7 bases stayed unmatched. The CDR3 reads CASSSPGRASYNEQFF. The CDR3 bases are TGTGCCAGCAGCTCCCCTGGGAGGGCGTCCTACAATGAGCAGTTCTTC.

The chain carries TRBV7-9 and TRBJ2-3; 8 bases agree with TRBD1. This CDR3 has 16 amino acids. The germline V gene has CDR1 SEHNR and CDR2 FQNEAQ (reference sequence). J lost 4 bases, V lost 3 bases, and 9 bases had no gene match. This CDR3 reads CASSLWTGTTSDTQYF. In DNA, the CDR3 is TGTGCCAGCAGCTTGTGGACAGGGACCACATCAGATACGCAGTATTTT.

For the CDR3, the DNA is TGTGCCAGCAGACAGGACAGGACGAACACTGAAGCTTTCTTT. This codes for CASRQDRTNTEAFF. The J gene is TRBJ1-1, the V gene TRBV6-5; 7 positions match TRBD1. The CDR3 has 14 residues. The J segment lost 1 base and the V segment lost 6 bases, leaving 5 bases of the junction unmatched. Germline loops: CDR1 MNHEY, CDR2 SVGAGI.

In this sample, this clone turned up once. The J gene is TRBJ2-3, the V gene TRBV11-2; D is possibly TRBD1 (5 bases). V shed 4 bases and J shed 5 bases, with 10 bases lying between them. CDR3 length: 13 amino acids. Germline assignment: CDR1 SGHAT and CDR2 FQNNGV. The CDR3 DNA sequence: TGTGCCAGCAGCTCCCCCCAGGGAGATACGCAGTATTTT. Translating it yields CASSSPQGDTQYF.

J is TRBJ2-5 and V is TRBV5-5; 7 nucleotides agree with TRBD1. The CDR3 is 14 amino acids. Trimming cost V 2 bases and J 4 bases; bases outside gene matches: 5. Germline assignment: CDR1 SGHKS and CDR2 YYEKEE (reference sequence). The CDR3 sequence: CASSFRGLGETQYF. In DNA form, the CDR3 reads TGTGCCAGCAGCTTCAGGGGGTTGGGAGAGACCCAGTACTTC.

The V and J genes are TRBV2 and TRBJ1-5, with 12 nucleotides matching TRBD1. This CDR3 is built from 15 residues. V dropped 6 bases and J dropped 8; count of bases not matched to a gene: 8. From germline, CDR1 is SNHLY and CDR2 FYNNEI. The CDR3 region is CASRGDRGPVKPQHF. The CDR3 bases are TGTGCCAGCAGAGGGGACAGGGGGCCGGTAAAGCCCCAGCATTTT.

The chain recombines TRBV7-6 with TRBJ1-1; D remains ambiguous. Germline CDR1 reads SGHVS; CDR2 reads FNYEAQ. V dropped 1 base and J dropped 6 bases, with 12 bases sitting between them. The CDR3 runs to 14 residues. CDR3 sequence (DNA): TGTGCCAGCAGCTTAGTTCCCGGGGAAGCTGAAGCTTTCTTT. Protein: CASSLVPGEAEAFF.

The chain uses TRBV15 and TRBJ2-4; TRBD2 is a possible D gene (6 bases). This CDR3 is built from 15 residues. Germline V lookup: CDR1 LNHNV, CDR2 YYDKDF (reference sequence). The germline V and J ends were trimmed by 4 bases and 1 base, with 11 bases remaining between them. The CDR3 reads CATSNGSPAKNIQYF. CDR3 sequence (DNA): TGTGCCACCAGCAACGGGAGTCCTGCCAAAAACATTCAGTACTTC.

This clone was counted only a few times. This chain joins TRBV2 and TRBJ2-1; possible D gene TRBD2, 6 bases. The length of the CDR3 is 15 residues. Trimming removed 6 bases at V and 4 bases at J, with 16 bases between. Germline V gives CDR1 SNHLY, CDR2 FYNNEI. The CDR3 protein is CASRYRDSSYNEQFF. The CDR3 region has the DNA TGTGCCAGCAGATATCGGGACTCATCTTACAATGAGCAGTTCTTC.

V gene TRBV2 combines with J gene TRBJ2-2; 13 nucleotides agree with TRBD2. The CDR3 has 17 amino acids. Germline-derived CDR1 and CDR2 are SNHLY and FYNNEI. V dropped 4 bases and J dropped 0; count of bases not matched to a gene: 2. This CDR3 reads CASSGLAGGANTGELFF. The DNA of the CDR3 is TGTGCCAGCAGTGGACTAGCGGGAGGCGCGAACACCGGGGAGCTGTTTTTT.

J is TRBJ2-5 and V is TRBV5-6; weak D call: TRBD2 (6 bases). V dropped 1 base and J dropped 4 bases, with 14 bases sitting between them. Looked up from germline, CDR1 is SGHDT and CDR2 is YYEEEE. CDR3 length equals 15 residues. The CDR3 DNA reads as TGTGCCAGCAGCTTGATCGGGGGTGGGGGAGAGACCCAGTACTTC. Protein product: CASSLIGGGGETQYF. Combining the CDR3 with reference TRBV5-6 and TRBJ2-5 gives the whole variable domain DAGVTQSPTHLIKTRGQQVTLRCSPKSGHDTVSWYQQALGQGPQFIFQYYEEEERQRGNFPDRFSGHQFPNYSSELNVNALLLGDSALYLCASSLIGGGGETQYFGPGTRLLVL.

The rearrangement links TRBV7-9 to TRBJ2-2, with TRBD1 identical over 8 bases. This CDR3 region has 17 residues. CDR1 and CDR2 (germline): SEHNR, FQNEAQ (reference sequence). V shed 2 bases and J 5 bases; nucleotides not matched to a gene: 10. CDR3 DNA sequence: TGTGCCAGCAGCTTAAGTTTGGGCAGGGGGCGGACCGGGGAGCTGTTTTTT. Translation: CASSLSLGRGRTGELFF.